Each of the 22 T cell receptor beta chains below was sequenced from the same sample in a study of T cell responses to AZD1222 COVID-19 vaccine. The assay was immunoSEQ multiplex PCR, and TCRdb's table has in-frame clones only and misses some. Of 150,000 to 250,000 clones in the sample, about 93% were seen once. The material sequenced was peripheral blood, taken 28 days after the second AZD1222 dose. These receptors were obtained from an adult who received the AZD1222 COVID-19 vaccine.

The gene calls are TRBV15 and TRBJ2-3; 8 bases map to TRBD2. The junction had 6 bases not matched to a gene; V was cut back by 5 bases and J by 5 bases. The CDR3 has 14 residues. CDR1 and CDR2 (germline): LNHNV, YYDKDF (reference sequence). DNA of the CDR3: TGTGCCACCAGCTTAAGAAGCGGGGGAGATACGCAGTATTTT. Translation: CATSLRSGGDTQYF.

V gene TRBV7-9 combines with J gene TRBJ2-6; D might be TRBD1 (7 bases). The CDR3 extends over 15 amino acids. Trimming pared 4 bases from V and 2 bases from J, leaving 9 bases between. Germline-derived CDR1 and CDR2 are SEHNR and FQNEAQ (reference sequence). The CDR3 nucleotides read TGTGCCAGCAGCTCCAGGGGGGCTGGGGCCAACGTCCTGACTTTC. Residues: CASSSRGAGANVLTF.

J is TRBJ2-2 and V is TRBV7-6, with 9 bases lining up with TRBD2. From germline, CDR1 is SGHVS and CDR2 FNYEAQ. CDR3 length equals 15 residues. The V segment lost 3 bases and the J segment 3 bases; nucleotides outside the gene matches: 2. The CDR3 DNA reads as TGTGCCAGCAGCTTTAGCGGGGGATACACCGGGGAGCTGTTTTTT. This gives the protein CASSFSGGYTGELFF.

This clone was found a few times. The chain uses TRBV7-6 and TRBJ1-4; D unclear. The CDR3 has 15 residues. Germline-derived CDR1 and CDR2 are SGHVS and FNYEAQ. V lost 1 base, J lost 8 bases, and 14 bases lay in between. The CDR3 DNA sequence: TGTGCCAGCAGCTTAGGGCGGGGAGTAGGCGAAAAACTGTTTTTT. As protein: CASSLGRGVGEKLFF.

Points on this clone: Additional DNA sequences in this sample encode the identical CDR3. The chain couples TRBV7-9 to TRBJ1-1; D gene unclear. Germline CDR1 reads SEHNR; CDR2 reads FQNEAQ (reference sequence). Trimming cost V 5 bases and J 3 bases, with 4 bases left between them. The CDR3 spans 11 residues. Written as DNA, the CDR3 is TGTGCCAGCAGCCTTGACACTGAAGCTTTCTTT. Translating gives CASSLDTEAFF.

The chain recombines TRBV27 with TRBJ1-5; D gene ambiguous. V was cut by 1 base and J by 6 bases, with 7 bases left in between. CDR1 MNHEY and CDR2 SMNVEV come from the germline V gene (reference sequence). There are 13 residues in the CDR3. The CDR3, as DNA: TGTGCCAGCAGTTTATTTTGGTCTCAGCCCCAGCATTTT. It translates to CASSLFWSQPQHF.

The chain couples TRBV3-1 (or the pseudogene TRBV3-2) to TRBJ1-1; D is uncertain. The germline CDR1 and CDR2 sequences are LGHDT and YNNKEL (reference sequence). V gave up 4 bases and J gave up 1 base, with 7 bases separating them. The CDR3 has 13 amino acids. DNA for the CDR3: TGTGCCAGCAGCCTAACAGAGAACACTGAAGCTTTCTTT. Amino acids: CASSLTENTEAFF.

The gene calls are TRBV5-8 and TRBJ2-2, with 9 bases aligning to TRBD2. The CDR3 runs 17 residues. Germline CDR1 reads SGHTS; CDR2 reads YDEGEE. J lost 6 bases, V lost 0 bases, and 9 bases had no gene match. As DNA, the CDR3 is TGTGCCAGCAGCTTGGCCGGGACTAGCCGGTCCTCCGGGGAGCTGTTTTTT. Protein sequence: CASSLAGTSRSSGELFF.

The chain couples TRBV14 to TRBJ1-1; D uncertain. This CDR3 comprises 13 residues. The V and J ends lost 4 bases and 0 bases respectively, with 6 bases between them. Germline V gives CDR1 SGHDN, CDR2 FVKESK. Here the CDR3 DNA reads TGTGCCAGCAGCCTAGGGTTGAACACTGAAGCTTTCTTT. Protein sequence: CASSLGLNTEAFF.

The chain has TRBV7-2 and TRBJ2-7, with 8 bases lining up with TRBD2. The germline V gene has CDR1 SGHTA and CDR2 FQGNSA. The ends lost 3 bases at V and 3 bases at J; junction bases unmatched: 4. The CDR3 has 14 amino acids. The CDR3 spells CASSFSGLVYEQYF. CDR3 bases: TGTGCCAGCAGCTTCTCGGGACTAGTCTACGAGCAGTACTTC.

The chain couples TRBV7-9 to TRBJ1-2, with D possibly TRBD1 on 5 matching bases. Trimming removed 5 bases from V and 4 bases from J, with 14 bases in between. The CDR3 is made up of 14 amino acids. Germline V gene data show CDR1 as SEHNR and CDR2 as FQNEAQ (reference sequence). CDR3 sequence: CASSQTTELYGYTF. Here the CDR3 DNA reads TGTGCCAGCAGCCAAACGACAGAGCTCTATGGCTACACCTTC.

This clone has only one observation. The chain uses TRBV4-1 and TRBJ1-1, with no clear D. Per the germline V gene, CDR1 is MGHRA and CDR2 is YSYEKL. This CDR3 spans 13 amino acids. Deletions cut 6 bases from V and 1 base from J, with 9 bases between. DNA of the CDR3: TGCGCCAGCAGAGTCAGCGAGAACACTGAAGCTTTCTTT. It specifies CASRVSENTEAFF.

This chain connects TRBV20-1 to TRBJ1-2, with D perhaps matching TRBD1 (6 bases). CDR3 size: 11 residues. Trimming pared 6 bases from V and 8 bases from J, leaving 13 bases between. Germline V gene lookup returns CDR1 DFQATT and CDR2 SNEGSKA (reference sequence). The CDR3: CSAATGTGYTF. The CDR3 bases are TGCAGTGCGGCAACAGGGACGGGCTACACCTTC.

The rearrangement links TRBV9 to TRBJ1-2, with D uncertain. This CDR3 has 12 residues. CDR1 and CDR2 (germline): SGDLS, YYNGEE. V gave up 3 bases and J gave up 8 bases, with 11 bases separating them. The CDR3, as DNA: TGTGCCAGCAGCGGGGCCGTGGGGGGCTACACCTTC. Translation gives CASSGAVGGYTF.

The chain recombines TRBV29-1 with TRBJ2-5, with a tentative D call TRBD1 (6 bases). The length of the CDR3 is 13 residues. V shed 7 bases and J shed 5 bases, with 17 bases lying between them. Germline CDR1 reads SQVTM; CDR2 reads ANQGSEA. The chain's CDR3 is CSGQAPRWETQYF. In DNA form, the CDR3 reads TGCAGCGGACAGGCCCCCCGGTGGGAGACCCAGTACTTC. Complete variable domain (other parts from reference TRBV29-1 and TRBJ2-5): SAVISQKPSRDICQRGTSLTIQCQVDSQVTMMFWYRQQPGQSLTLIATANQGSEATYESGFVIDKFPISRPNLTFSTLTVSNMSPEDSSIYLCSGQAPRWETQYFGPGTRLLVL.

This clone is a singleton in its sample. This sequence joins TRBV9 and TRBJ1-2; D is ambiguous. Germline assignment: CDR1 SGDLS and CDR2 YYNGEE. V was clipped by 0 bases and J by 1 base, with 7 bases between them. The CDR3 runs to 14 residues. The CDR3 DNA sequence: TGTGCCAGCAGCGTAGGGAGTGGTAACTATGGCTACACCTTC. Translated, it gives CASSVGSGNYGYTF.

This chain links TRBV7-3 with TRBJ2-1, with 8 bases matching TRBD1. This CDR3 has 12 residues. Germline values: CDR1 SGHTA, CDR2 FQGTGA. V lost 5 bases and J lost 8; bases outside the gene matches: 2. The CDR3 reads CASSPGGDEQFF. CDR3 nucleotide sequence: TGTGCCAGCAGCCCAGGGGGCGATGAGCAGTTCTTC.

J is TRBJ1-3 and V is TRBV6-2 or TRBV6-3, with 8 bases that match TRBD1. There are 16 residues in the CDR3. Germline V gene lookup returns CDR1 MNHEY and CDR2 SVGEGT. The trim removed 5 bases at V and 0 bases at J, leaving 6 bases unmatched. As DNA, the CDR3 is TGTGCCAGCAGTCGGGACAGGACTCTCTCTGGAAACACCATATATTTT. Translating it yields CASSRDRTLSGNTIYF.

The chain carries TRBV3-1 (or the pseudogene TRBV3-2) and TRBJ1-1; tentatively, D is TRBD1 (6 bases). This CDR3 comprises 17 residues. Per the germline V gene, CDR1 is LGHDT and CDR2 is YNNKEL (reference sequence). V dropped 3 bases and J dropped 4 bases, with 21 bases sitting between them. The CDR3 nucleotides read TGTGCCAGCAGCCATCCACTTACCAGGGGAGGAGGCACTGAAGCTTTCTTT. Translated: CASSHPLTRGGGTEAFF.

The chain uses TRBV6-6 and TRBJ1-1, with D perhaps matching TRBD1 (6 bases). With 8 bases removed from V and 1 base from J, the gap between germline ends came to 11 bases. This CDR3 comprises 13 residues. Looked up from germline, CDR1 is MNHNY and CDR2 is SVGAGI (reference sequence). The CDR3, as DNA: TGTGCCAGCCTAACAGGGCGGAACACTGAAGCTTTCTTT. Translation gives CASLTGRNTEAFF.

The chain is built from TRBV5-1 and TRBJ1-1; D unresolved. The CDR3 is 13 residues long. The germline V gene encodes CDR1 SGHRS and CDR2 YFSETQ. The ends were cut back, 4 bases at V and 0 bases at J, with 7 bases in the middle. The CDR3 region has the DNA TGCGCCAGCAGCGTGACACTGAACACTGAAGCTTTCTTT. This codes for CASSVTLNTEAFF.

This clone has only one observation. V gene TRBV7-9 combines with J gene TRBJ1-4, with D perhaps matching TRBD1 (5 bases). V lost 2 bases and J lost 4, with 23 bases in between. This CDR3 is built from 19 residues. In germline, CDR1 is SEHNR, CDR2 FQNEAQ (reference sequence). In DNA form, the CDR3 reads TGTGCCAGCAGCTTACAGGGATCCCATCTTAGTTGGGGTAATGAAAAACTGTTTTTT. As protein: CASSLQGSHLSWGNEKLFF.